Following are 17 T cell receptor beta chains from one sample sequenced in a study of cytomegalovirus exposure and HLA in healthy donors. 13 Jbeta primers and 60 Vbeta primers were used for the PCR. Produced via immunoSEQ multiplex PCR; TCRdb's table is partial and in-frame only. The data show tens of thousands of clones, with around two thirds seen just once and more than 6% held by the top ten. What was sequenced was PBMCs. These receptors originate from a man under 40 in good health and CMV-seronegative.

CDR3 sequence: CASSDFVRGSSYEQYF. The CDR3 DNA reads as TGTGCCAGCAGTGATTTTGTTAGGGGGAGCTCCTACGAGCAGTACTTC. The chain carries TRBV2 and TRBJ2-7; D might be TRBD1 (6 bases). CDR3 length: 16 residues. Germline assignment: CDR1 SNHLY and CDR2 FYNNEI. V was clipped by 3 bases and J by 0 bases, with 15 bases between them.

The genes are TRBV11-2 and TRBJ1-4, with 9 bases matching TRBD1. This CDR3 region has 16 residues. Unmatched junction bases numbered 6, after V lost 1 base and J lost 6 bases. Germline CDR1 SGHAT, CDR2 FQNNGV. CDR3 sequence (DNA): TGTGCCAGCAGCTTAGGGAAAAGGACAGGGGATGAAAAACTGTTTTTT. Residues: CASSLGKRTGDEKLFF.

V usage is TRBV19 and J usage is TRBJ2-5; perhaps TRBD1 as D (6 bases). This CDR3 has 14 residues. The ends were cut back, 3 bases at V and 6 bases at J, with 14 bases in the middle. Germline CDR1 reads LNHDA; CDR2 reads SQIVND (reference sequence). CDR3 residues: CASSIQGIKQTQYF. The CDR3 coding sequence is TGTGCCAGTAGTATCCAGGGGATTAAGCAGACCCAGTACTTC.

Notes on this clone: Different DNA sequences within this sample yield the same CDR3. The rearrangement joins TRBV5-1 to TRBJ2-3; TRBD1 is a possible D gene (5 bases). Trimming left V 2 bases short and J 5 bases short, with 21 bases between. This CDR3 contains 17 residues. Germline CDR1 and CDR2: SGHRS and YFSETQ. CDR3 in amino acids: CASSLSFVSRVGDTQYF. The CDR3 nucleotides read TGCGCCAGCAGCTTAAGCTTCGTGAGCAGGGTTGGAGATACGCAGTATTTT.

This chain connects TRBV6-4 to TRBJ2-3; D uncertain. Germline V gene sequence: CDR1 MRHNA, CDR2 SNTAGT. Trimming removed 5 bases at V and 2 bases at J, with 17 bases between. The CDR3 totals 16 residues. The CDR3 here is CASSKTADSYTDTQYF. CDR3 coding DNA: TGTGCCAGCAGTAAAACCGCTGACTCTTACACAGATACGCAGTATTTT.

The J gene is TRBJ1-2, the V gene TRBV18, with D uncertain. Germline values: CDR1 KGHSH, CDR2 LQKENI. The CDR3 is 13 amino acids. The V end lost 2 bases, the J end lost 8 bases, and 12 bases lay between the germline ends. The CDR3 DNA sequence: TGTGCCAGCTCACCAGAGTTAACGGAGGGCTACACCTTC. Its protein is CASSPELTEGYTF.

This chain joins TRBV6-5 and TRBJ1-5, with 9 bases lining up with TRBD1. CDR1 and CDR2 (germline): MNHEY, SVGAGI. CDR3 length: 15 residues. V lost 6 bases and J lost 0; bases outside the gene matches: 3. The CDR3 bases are TGTGCCAGCAGCCAGGACAGGGGTAGCAATCAGCCCCAGCATTTT. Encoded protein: CASSQDRGSNQPQHF.

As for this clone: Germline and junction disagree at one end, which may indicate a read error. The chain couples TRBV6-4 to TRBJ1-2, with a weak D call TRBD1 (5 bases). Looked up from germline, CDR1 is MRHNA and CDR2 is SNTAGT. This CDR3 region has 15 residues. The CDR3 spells CASNIFDGAPYGYIF. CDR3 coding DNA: TGTGCCAGCAACATCTTCGATGGGGCCCCCTATGGCTACATCTTC.

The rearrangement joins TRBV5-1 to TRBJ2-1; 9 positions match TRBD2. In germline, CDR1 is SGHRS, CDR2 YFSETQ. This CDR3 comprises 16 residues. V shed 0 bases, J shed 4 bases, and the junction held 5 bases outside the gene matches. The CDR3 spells CASSLVLAGNYNEQFF. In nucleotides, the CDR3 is TGCGCCAGCAGCTTGGTTCTAGCGGGGAATTACAATGAGCAGTTCTTC.

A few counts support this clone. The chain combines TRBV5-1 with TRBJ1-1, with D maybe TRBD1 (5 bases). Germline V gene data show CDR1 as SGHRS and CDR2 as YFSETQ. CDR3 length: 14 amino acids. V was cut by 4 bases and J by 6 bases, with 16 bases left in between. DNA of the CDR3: TGCGCCAGCAGCCAAGGACCGGGGGATGCTGAAGCTTTCTTT. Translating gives CASSQGPGDAEAFF. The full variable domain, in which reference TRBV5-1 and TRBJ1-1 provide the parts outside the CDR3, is KAGVTQTPRYLIKTRGQQVTLSCSPISGHRSVSWYQQTPGQGLQFLFEYFSETQRNKGNFPGRFSGRQFSNSRSEMNVSTLELGDSALYLCASSQGPGDAEAFFGQGTRLTVV.

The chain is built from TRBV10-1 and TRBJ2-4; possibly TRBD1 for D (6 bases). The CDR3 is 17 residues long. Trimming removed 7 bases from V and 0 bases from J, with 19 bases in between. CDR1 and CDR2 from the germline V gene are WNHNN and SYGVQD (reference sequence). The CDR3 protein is CASKIPTGPLAKNIQYF. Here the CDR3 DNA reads TGCGCCAGCAAAATACCGACAGGACCTCTAGCCAAAAACATTCAGTACTTC.

In nucleotides, the CDR3 is TGCGCCAGCAGCCGTCGAAGCAATGAGGAGACTGAAGCTTTCTTT. Protein product: CASSRRSNEETEAFF. The J gene is TRBJ1-1, the V gene TRBV5-1; no clear D. Trimming removed 4 bases from V and 5 bases from J, with 18 bases in between. Germline loops: CDR1 SGHRS, CDR2 YFSETQ. The CDR3 extends over 15 amino acids.

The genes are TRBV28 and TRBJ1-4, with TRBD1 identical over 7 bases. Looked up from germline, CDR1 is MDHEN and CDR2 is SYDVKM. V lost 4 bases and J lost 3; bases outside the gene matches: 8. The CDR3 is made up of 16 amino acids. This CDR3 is CASSSQQGTSNEKLFF. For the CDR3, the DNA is TGTGCCAGCAGTTCCCAACAGGGGACCTCTAATGAAAAACTGTTTTTT.

CDR3 residues: CASSLRRVGLAAHYEQYF. Here the CDR3 DNA reads TGTGCCAGCAGCTTGAGGAGAGTGGGGCTAGCGGCCCACTACGAGCAGTACTTC. The chain couples TRBV5-4 to TRBJ2-7; 7 bases align to TRBD2. This CDR3 region has 18 residues. The trim removed 1 base at V and 3 bases at J, leaving 16 bases unmatched. In germline, CDR1 is SGHNT, CDR2 YYREEE (reference sequence).

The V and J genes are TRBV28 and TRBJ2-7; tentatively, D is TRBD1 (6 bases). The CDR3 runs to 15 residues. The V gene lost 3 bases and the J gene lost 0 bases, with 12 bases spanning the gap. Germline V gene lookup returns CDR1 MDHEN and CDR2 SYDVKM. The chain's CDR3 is CASSLRQGNSYEQYF. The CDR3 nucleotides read TGTGCCAGCAGTTTGAGGCAGGGGAACTCCTACGAGCAGTACTTC.

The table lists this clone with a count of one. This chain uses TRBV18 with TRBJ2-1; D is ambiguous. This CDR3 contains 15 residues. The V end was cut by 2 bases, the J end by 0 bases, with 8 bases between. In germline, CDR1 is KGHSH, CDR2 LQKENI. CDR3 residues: CASSPASRSYNEQFF. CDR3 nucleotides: TGTGCCAGCTCACCAGCCAGTCGCTCCTACAATGAGCAGTTCTTC.

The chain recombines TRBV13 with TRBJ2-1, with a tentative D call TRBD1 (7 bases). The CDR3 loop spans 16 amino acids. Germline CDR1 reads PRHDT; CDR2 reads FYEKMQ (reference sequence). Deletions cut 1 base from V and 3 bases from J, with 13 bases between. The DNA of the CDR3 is TGTGCCAGCAGCTTAGTATCCAGGGGGGTCTACAATGAGCAGTTCTTC. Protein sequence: CASSLVSRGVYNEQFF.